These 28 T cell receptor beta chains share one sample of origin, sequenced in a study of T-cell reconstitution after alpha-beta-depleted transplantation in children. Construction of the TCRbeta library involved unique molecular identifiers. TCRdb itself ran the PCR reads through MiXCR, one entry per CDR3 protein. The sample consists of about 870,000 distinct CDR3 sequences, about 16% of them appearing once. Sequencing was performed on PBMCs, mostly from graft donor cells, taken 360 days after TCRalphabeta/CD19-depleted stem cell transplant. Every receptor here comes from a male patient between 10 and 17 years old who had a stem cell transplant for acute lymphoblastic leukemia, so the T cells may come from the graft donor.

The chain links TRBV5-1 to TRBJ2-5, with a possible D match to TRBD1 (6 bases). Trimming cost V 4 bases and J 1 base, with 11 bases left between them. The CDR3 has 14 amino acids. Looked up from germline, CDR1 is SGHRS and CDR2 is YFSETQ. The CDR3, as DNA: TGCGCCAGCAGCACGGGACATCGCCAAGAGACCCAGTACTTC. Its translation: CASSTGHRQETQYF.

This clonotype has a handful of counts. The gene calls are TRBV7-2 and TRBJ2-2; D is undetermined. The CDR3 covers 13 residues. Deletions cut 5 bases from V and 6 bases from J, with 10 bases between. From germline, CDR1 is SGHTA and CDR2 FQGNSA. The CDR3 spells CASSRLPAGELFF. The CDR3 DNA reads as TGTGCCAGCAGCCGATTACCGGCCGGGGAGCTGTTTTTT.

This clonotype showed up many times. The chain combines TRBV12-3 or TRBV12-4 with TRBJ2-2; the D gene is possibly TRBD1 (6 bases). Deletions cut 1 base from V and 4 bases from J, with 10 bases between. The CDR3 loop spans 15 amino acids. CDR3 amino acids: CASSLVRTVTGELFF. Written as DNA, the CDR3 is TGTGCCAGCAGTTTAGTGAGGACAGTCACCGGGGAGCTGTTTTTT.

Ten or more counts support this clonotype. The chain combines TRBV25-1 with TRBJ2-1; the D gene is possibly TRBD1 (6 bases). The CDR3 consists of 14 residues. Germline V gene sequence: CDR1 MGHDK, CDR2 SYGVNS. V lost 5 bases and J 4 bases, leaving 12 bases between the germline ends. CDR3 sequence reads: CASSPPRGYNEQFF. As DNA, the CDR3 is TGTGCCAGCAGTCCCCCCAGGGGTTACAATGAGCAGTTCTTC.

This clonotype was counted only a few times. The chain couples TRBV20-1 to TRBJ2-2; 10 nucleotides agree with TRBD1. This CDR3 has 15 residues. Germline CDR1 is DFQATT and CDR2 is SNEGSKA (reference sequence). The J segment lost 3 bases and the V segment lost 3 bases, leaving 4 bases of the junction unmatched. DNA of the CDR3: TGCAGTGCTAGGACAGGGGGCACACACACCGGGGAGCTGTTTTTT. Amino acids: CSARTGGTHTGELFF.

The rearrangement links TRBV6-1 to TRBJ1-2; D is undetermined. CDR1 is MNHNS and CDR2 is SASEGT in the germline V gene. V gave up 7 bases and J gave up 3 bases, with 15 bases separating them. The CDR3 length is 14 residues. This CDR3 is CASTVAPAYYGYTF. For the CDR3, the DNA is TGTGCCAGCACCGTCGCACCTGCCTACTATGGCTACACCTTC.

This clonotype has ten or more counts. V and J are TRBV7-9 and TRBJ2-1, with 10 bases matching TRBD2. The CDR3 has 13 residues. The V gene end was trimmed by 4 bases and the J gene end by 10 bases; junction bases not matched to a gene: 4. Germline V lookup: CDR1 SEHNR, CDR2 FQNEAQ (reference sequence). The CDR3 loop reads CASSWTSGWEQFF. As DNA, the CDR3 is TGTGCCAGCAGCTGGACTAGCGGTTGGGAGCAGTTCTTC.

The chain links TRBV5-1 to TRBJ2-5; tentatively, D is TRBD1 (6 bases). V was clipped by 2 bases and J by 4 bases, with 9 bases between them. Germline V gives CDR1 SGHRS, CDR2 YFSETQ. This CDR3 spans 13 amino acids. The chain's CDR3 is CASSFVGAETQYF. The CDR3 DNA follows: TGCGCCAGCAGCTTTGTGGGGGCAGAGACCCAGTACTTC.

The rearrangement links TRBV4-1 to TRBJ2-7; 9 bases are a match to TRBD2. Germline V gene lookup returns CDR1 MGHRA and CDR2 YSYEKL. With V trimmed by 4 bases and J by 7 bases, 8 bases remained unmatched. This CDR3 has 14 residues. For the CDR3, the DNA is TGCGCCAGCAGCCCTAGCGGGACGATAGAGGAGCAGTACTTC. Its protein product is CASSPSGTIEEQYF.

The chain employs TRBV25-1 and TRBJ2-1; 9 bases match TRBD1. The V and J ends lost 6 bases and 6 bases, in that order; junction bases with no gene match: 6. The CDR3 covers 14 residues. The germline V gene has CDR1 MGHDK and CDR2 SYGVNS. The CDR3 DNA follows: TGTGCCAGCAGGGGGACAGGGCGAGGCAATGAGCAGTTCTTC. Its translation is CASRGTGRGNEQFF.

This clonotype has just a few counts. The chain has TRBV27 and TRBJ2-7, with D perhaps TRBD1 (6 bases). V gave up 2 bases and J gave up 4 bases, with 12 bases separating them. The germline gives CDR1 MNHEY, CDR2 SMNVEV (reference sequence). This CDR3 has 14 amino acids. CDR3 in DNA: TGTGCCAGCAGTTTAAGGGGGACGGGATACGAGCAGTACTTC. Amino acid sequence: CASSLRGTGYEQYF.

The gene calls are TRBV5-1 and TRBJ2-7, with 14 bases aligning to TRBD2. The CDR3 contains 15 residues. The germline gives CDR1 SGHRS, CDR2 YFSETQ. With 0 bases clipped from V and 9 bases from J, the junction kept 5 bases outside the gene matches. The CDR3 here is CASSLEGLAGDGQYF. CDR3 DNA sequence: TGCGCCAGCAGCTTGGAGGGACTAGCGGGAGACGGGCAGTACTTC.

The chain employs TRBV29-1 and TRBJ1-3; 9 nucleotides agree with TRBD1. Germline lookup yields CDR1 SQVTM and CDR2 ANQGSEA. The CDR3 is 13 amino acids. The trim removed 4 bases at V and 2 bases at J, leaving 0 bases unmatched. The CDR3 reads CSVGQGAGNTIYF. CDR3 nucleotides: TGCAGCGTTGGACAGGGGGCTGGAAACACCATATATTTT.

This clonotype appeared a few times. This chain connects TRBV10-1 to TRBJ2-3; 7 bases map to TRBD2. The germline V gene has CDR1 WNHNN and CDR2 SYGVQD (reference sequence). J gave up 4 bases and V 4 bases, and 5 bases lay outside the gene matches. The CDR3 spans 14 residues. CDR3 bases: TGCGCCAGCAGTGTGGCGGGAGATCCAGATACGCAGTATTTT. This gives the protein CASSVAGDPDTQYF.

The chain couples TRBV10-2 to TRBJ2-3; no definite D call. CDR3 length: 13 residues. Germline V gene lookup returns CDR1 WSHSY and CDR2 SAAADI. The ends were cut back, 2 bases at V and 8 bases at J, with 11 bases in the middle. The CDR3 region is CASSERAESTQYF. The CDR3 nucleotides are TGCGCCAGCAGTGAGAGGGCGGAGAGTACGCAGTATTTT.

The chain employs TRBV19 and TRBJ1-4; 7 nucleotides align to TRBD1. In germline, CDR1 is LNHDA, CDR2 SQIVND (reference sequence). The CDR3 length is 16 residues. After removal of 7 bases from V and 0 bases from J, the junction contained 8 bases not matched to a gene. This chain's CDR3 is CASTTGTAPTNEKLFF. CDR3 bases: TGTGCCAGTACCACTGGGACAGCACCAACTAATGAAAAACTGTTTTTT. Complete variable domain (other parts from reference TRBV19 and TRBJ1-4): DGGITQSPKYLFRKEGQNVTLSCEQNLNHDAMYWYRQDPGQGLRLIYYSQIVNDFQKGDIAEGYSVSREKKESFPLTVTSAQKNPTAFYLCASTTGTAPTNEKLFFGSGTQLSVL.

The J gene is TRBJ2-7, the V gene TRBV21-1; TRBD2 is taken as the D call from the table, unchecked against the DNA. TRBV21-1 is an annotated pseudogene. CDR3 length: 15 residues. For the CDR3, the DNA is TGTGCCAGCAGTCCCAGGGCTAAGCTCTCCTACGAGCAGTACTTC. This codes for CASSPRAKLSYEQYF.

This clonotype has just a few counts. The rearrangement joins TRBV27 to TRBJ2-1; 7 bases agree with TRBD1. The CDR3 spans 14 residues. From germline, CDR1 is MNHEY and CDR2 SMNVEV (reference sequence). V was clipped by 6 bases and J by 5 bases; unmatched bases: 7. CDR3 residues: CASSWMGQNNEQFF. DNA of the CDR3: TGTGCCAGCAGCTGGATGGGACAGAACAATGAGCAGTTCTTC.

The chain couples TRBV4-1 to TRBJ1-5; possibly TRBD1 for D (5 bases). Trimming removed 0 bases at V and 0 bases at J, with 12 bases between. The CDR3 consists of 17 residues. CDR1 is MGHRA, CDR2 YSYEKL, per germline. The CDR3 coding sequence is TGCGCCAGCAGCCAAGAGAAAAGGGGAGGTAGCAATCAGCCCCAGCATTTT. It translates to CASSQEKRGGSNQPQHF.

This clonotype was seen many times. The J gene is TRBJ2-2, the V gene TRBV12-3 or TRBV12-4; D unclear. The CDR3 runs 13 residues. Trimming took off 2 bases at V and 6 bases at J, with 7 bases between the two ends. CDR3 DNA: TGTGCCAGCAGTTTACGGTTAGCCGGGGAGCTGTTTTTT. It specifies CASSLRLAGELFF.

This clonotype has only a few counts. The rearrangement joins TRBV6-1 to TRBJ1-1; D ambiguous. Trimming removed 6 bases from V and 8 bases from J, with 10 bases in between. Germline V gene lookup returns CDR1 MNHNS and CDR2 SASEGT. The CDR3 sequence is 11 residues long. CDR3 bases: TGTGCCAGCAGATTGGAGATAGAAGCTTTCTTT. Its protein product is CASRLEIEAFF.

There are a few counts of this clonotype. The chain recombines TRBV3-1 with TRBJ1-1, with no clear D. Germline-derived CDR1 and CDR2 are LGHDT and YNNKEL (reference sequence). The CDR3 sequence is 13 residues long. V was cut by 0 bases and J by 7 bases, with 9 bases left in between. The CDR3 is CASSQERRIEAFF. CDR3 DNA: TGTGCCAGCAGCCAAGAAAGGCGGATTGAAGCTTTCTTT.

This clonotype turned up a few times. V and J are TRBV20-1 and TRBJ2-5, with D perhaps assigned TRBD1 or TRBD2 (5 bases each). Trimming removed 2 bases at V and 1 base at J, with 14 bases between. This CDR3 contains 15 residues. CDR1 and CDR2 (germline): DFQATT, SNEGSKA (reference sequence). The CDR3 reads CSARRGSIFQETQYF. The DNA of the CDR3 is TGCAGTGCTAGACGGGGCAGCATCTTCCAAGAGACCCAGTACTTC.

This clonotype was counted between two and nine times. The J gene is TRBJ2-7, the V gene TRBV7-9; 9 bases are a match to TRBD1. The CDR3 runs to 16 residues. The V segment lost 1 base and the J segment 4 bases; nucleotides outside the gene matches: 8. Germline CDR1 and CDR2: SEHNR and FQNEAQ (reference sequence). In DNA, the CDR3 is TGTGCCAGCAGCTTAGTGGGGACAGGGAACCCTTACGAGCAGTACTTC. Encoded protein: CASSLVGTGNPYEQYF.

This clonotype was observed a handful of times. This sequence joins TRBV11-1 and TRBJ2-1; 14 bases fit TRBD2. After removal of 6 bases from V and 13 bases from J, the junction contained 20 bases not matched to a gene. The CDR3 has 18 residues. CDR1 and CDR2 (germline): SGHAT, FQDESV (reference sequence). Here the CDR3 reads CASSSPILRAGTSGSQFF. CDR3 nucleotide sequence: TGTGCCAGCAGTTCCCCGATCCTACGTGCCGGGACTAGCGGGAGCCAGTTCTTC.

The CDR3 spells CASSQDRRGGNTEAFF. The DNA for the CDR3 is TGTGCCAGCAGCCAAGATCGGCGGGGGGGTAATACTGAAGCTTTCTTT. This chain uses TRBV4-2 with TRBJ1-1, with a possible D match to TRBD1 (5 bases). The CDR3 runs 16 residues. V lost 0 bases to trimming and J lost 5 bases, with 16 bases between them. The germline V gene encodes CDR1 LGHNA and CDR2 YNFKEQ.

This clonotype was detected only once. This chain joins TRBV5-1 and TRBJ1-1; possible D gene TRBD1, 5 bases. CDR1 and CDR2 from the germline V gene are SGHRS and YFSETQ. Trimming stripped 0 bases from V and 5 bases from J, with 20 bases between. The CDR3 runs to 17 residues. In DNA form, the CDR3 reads TGCGCCAGCAGCTTGGTGGGGCCGGGGTGGGGTAAGACTGAAGCTTTCTTT. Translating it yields CASSLVGPGWGKTEAFF.

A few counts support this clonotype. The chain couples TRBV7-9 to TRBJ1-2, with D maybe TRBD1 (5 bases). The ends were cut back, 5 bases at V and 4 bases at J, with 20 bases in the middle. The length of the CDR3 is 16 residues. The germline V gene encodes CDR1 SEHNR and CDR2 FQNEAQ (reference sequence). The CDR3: CASSVSRAPLGYGYTF. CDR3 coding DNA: TGTGCCAGCAGCGTAAGCAGGGCGCCTTTGGGCTATGGCTACACCTTC. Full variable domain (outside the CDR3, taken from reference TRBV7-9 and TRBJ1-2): DTGVSQNPRHKITKRGQNVTFRCDPISEHNRLYWYRQTLGQGPEFLTYFQNEAQLEKSRLLSDRFSAERPKGSFSTLEIQRTEQGDSAMYLCASSVSRAPLGYGYTFGSGTRLTVV.